A single sample is the source of the 10 T cell receptor beta chains below, sequenced in a study of cytomegalovirus exposure and HLA in healthy donors. PCR used 60 Vbeta primers and 13 Jbeta primers. Profiling relied on immunoSEQ multiplex PCR, and the TCRdb table lists in-frame clones only, not all of them. The repertoire holds roughly 140,000 clones, with 68% as singletons. Input material: PBMCs. These receptor sequences come from a man in his sixties in good health and CMV-seronegative.

This chain links TRBV11-1 with TRBJ1-2; 7 bases are a match to TRBD1. V was clipped by 2 bases and J by 4 bases; unmatched bases: 4. CDR1 and CDR2 (germline): SGHAT, FQDESV (reference sequence). This CDR3 is 14 amino acids long. The CDR3 spells CASSLNRDSYGYTF. The CDR3 bases are TGTGCCAGCAGCTTAAATCGGGACAGCTATGGCTACACCTTC.

The rearrangement uses TRBV28 and TRBJ2-1, with D uncertain. The germline gives CDR1 MDHEN, CDR2 SYDVKM. Trimming took 4 bases from V and 3 from J, leaving 10 bases between them. The length of the CDR3 is 14 residues. CDR3 protein: CASSSSDFYNEQFF. CDR3 in DNA: TGTGCCAGCAGTTCCTCTGACTTCTACAATGAGCAGTTCTTC.

The chain joins TRBV6-6 to TRBJ2-1; 12 bases are a match to TRBD2. Germline V CDR1 and CDR2: MNHNY, SVGAGI (reference sequence). The CDR3 sequence is 14 residues long. V lost 7 bases to trimming and J lost 5 bases; unmatched junction nucleotides: 3. CDR3 in DNA: TGTGCCAGCACCGGACTAGCGGGACACAATGAGCAGTTCTTC. Its translation: CASTGLAGHNEQFF.

The chain joins TRBV19 to TRBJ2-7; 7 nucleotides agree with TRBD2. In germline, CDR1 is LNHDA, CDR2 SQIVND (reference sequence). CDR3 length: 14 amino acids. The J segment lost 5 bases and the V segment lost 4 bases, leaving 8 bases of the junction unmatched. The CDR3 protein is CASSTLAEYDEQYF. The CDR3 nucleotides are TGTGCCAGTAGTACGCTAGCGGAGTACGACGAGCAGTACTTC.

The chain links TRBV6-1 to TRBJ2-2; maybe TRBD2 (5 bases). The ends were cut back, 6 bases at V and 4 bases at J, with 15 bases in the middle. This CDR3 is built from 15 residues. The V gene's germline CDR1 is MNHNS and CDR2 SASEGT. The CDR3 here is CASSRDSMGTGELFF. The DNA for the CDR3 is TGTGCCAGCAGCCGGGATTCAATGGGCACCGGGGAGCTGTTTTTT.

The rearrangement joins TRBV28 to TRBJ1-6; TRBD1 might be the D (5 bases). The CDR3 length is 15 residues. Germline V lookup: CDR1 MDHEN, CDR2 SYDVKM. V was pared by 4 bases and J by 10 bases, with 17 bases between. The DNA for the CDR3 is TGTGCCAGCAGTTCCCCGAACGGGGGTAAATCACCCCTCCACTTT. Its translation is CASSSPNGGKSPLHF.

CDR3 coding DNA: TGCGCCAGCAGTAACCAAGAGACCCAGTACTTC. It is translated as CASSNQETQYF. The genes are TRBV5-1 and TRBJ2-5; D not certain. CDR3 size: 11 residues. The ends were cut back, 5 bases at V and 0 bases at J, with 2 bases in the middle. Germline CDR1 reads SGHRS; CDR2 reads YFSETQ.

The chain couples TRBV6-5 to TRBJ1-6; 7 bases match TRBD1. After removal of 7 bases from V and 13 bases from J, the junction contained 16 bases not matched to a gene. Germline CDR1 is MNHEY and CDR2 is SVGAGI. This CDR3 comprises 15 residues. CDR3 loop: CASTQGGQGGPPLHF. For the CDR3, the DNA is TGTGCCAGCACCCAAGGGGGTCAGGGGGGTCCTCCCCTCCACTTT.

The V call is TRBV7-9, the J call TRBJ2-7; D is perhaps TRBD2 (6 bases). Germline V gives CDR1 SEHNR, CDR2 FQNEAQ (reference sequence). V lost 3 bases and J lost 4, with 13 bases in between. The length of the CDR3 is 14 residues. The CDR3 DNA sequence: TGTGCCAGCAGCTTCACTAGCTCCACGTACGAGCAGTACTTC. This sequence encodes CASSFTSSTYEQYF.

This clone was counted between two and nine times. The chain couples TRBV6-5 to TRBJ1-2, with a possible D match to TRBD1 (5 bases). This CDR3 comprises 11 residues. The germline V and J ends were trimmed by 4 bases and 5 bases, with 5 bases remaining between them. The V gene's germline CDR1 is MNHEY and CDR2 SVGAGI. This chain's CDR3 is CASSSGYGYTF. The CDR3 DNA reads TGTGCCAGCAGTTCAGGGTATGGCTACACCTTC.